This T cell receptor beta chain was documented in a study of T cell changes during pregnancy in multiple sclerosis. TCRdb's copy holds only in-frame clones and misses some; the assay was immunoSEQ multiplex PCR. The table includes about 68,000 clones, just over 90% detected once. The CDR3 totals 17 residues. Per germline, CDR1 MGHDK and CDR2 SYGVNS. V trimming: 5 bases; J trimming: 5 bases; junction bases outside the gene matches: 13. This clonotype originated in a female donor in good health, enrolled as a control in a pregnancy study. Material: peripheral blood, obtained in the second trimester of pregnancy. The rearrangement links TRBV25-1 to TRBJ2-5; 11 bases line up with TRBD2. CDR3 residues: CASSSRVVAGGMETQYF. CDR3 nucleotides: TGTGCCAGCAGTTCCCGGGTGGTAGCGGGAGGGATGGAGACCCAGTACTTC.